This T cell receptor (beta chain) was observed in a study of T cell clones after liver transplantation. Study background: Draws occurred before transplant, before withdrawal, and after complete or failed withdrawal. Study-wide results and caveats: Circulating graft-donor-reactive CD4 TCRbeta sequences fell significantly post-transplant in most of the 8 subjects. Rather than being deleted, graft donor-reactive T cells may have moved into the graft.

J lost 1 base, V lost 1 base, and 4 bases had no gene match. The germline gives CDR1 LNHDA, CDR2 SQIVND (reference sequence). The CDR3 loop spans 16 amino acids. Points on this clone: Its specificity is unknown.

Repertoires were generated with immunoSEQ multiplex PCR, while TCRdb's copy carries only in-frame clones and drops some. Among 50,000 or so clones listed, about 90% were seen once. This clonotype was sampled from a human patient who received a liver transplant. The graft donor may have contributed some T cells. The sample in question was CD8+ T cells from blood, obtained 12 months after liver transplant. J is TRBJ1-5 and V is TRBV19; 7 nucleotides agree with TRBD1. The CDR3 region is CASSIVPGGSNQPQHF. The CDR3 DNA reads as TGTGCCAGTAGTATAGTCCCAGGGGGAAGCAATCAGCCCCAGCATTTT. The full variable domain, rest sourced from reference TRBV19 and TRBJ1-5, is DGGITQSPKYLFRKEGQNVTLSCEQNLNHDAMYWYRQDPGQGLRLIYYSQIVNDFQKGDIAEGYSVSREKKESFPLTVTSAQKNPTAFYLCASSIVPGGSNQPQHFGDGTRLSIL.